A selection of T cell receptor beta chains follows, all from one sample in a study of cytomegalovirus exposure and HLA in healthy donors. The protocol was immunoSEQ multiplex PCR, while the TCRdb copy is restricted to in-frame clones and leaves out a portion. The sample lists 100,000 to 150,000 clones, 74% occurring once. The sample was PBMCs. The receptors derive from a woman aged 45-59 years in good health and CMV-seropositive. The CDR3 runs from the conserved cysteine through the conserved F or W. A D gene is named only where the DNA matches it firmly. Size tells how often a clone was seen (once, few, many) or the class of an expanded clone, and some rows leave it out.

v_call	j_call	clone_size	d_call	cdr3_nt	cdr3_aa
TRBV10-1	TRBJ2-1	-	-	TGCGCCAGCAGTGAGTCGAACACCAATGAGCAGTTCTTC	CASSESNTNEQFF
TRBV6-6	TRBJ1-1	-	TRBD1	TGTGCCAGCAGCTCCGCCGGGACAGGGAGCACTGAAGCTTTCTTT	CASSSAGTGSTEAFF
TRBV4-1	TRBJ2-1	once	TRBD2	TGCGCCAGCAGCCAAGAAGGACGGTGGGCTAGCGGGGGCTCTACCTACAATGAGCAGTTCTTC	CASSQEGRWASGGSTYNEQFF
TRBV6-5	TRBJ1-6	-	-	TGTGCCAGCAGTTCCGAGGGAGATAGGGCCCTCCACTTT	CASSSEGDRALHF
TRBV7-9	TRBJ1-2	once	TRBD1	TGTGCCAGCAGTTTAACGTCAAGACGGGACAGGGGGTATGATGGCTACACCTTC	CASSLTSRRDRGYDGYTF
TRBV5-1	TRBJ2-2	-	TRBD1	TGCGCCAGCAGCTCCCGGACAGGAAACACCGGGGAGCTGTTTTTT	CASSSRTGNTGELFF
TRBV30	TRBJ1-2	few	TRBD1	TGTGCCTGGGGGACAGGGGGCGATTATCACTATGGCTACACCTTC	CAWGTGGDYHYGYTF
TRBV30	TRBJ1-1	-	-	TGTGCCTGGAGTAAAGTCAGGGCGGGGTCTGAAGCTTTCTTT	CAWSKVRAGSEAFF
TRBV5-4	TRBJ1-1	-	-	TGTGCCAGCAGCTTGGGGTGGGGGGGCCTGACCACTGAAGCTTTCTTT	CASSLGWGGLTTEAFF
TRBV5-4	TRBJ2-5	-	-	TGTGCCAGCAGCCCGAGGGGGGGGTTGTTGGAGACCCAGTACTTC	CASSPRGGLLETQYF
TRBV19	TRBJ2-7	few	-	TGTGCCAGTAAGTGGAGACAGGACTCCTACGAGCAGTACTTC	CASKWRQDSYEQYF
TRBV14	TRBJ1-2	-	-	TGTGCCAGCAGCCAAGTGGGCCAACGATATGGCTACACCTTC	CASSQVGQRYGYTF
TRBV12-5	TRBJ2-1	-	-	TGTGCTAGTGGTGGTCAGACCACCCTGGCGGCTAGCAATGAGCAGTTCTTC	CASGGQTTLAASNEQFF
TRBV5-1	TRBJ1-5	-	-	TGCGCCAGCAGCCCCCGGGGGGGGGACCAGCCCCAGCATTTT	CASSPRGGDQPQHF
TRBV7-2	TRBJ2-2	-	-	TGTGCCAGCAGCTTAGTGACAGGAACGAGGACCGGGGAGCTGTTTTTT	CASSLVTGTRTGELFF
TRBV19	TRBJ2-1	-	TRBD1	TGTGCCAGTAGCCCCGGGACAGGGCTTAGGAATGAGCAGTTCTTC	CASSPGTGLRNEQFF
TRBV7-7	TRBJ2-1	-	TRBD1	TGTGCCAGCAGCTTAACCGGGACAGGGAACAATGAGCAGTTCTTC	CASSLTGTGNNEQFF
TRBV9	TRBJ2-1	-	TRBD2	TGTGCCAGCAGCGTGAGCGGGGGGGCACAAACCTCTACCTCCTACAATGAGCAGTTCTTC	CASSVSGGAQTSTSYNEQFF
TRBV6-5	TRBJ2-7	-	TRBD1	TGTGCCAGCAGATCCCGTGGACAGGGTTCCTACGAGCAGTACTTC	CASRSRGQGSYEQYF
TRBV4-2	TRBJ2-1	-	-	TGTGCCAGCAGCCAAGATACGAGTGGAGGATCTTACAATGAGCAGTTCTTC	CASSQDTSGGSYNEQFF
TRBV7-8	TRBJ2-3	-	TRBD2	TGTGCCAGCAGCTTAGTAGGTGGGGGGGGATTCACAGATACGCAGTATTTT	CASSLVGGGGFTDTQYF
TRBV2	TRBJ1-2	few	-	TGTGCCAGCCAGCTCGAGGGAGGCTACACCTTC	CASQLEGGYTF
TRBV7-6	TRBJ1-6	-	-	TGTGCCAGCGGCGAGGGGGGGAATAATTCACCCCTCCACTTT	CASGEGGNNSPLHF
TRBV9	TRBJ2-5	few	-	TGTGCCAGCAGCGCGTCACTGGTGGTCGAGACCCAGTACTTC	CASSASLVVETQYF
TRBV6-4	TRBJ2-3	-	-	TGTGCCAGCATCACGGACAGGGAGGGCACACGGGCAGATACGCAGTATTTT	CASITDREGTRADTQYF
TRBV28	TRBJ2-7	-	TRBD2	TGTGCCAGCAGCAGACCGCCAAGCGGGGCTCAGTACGAGCAGTACTTC	CASSRPPSGAQYEQYF
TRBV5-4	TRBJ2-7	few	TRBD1	TGTGCCAGCAGCCGAGGCGGGACAGGGACGTCCTACGAGCAGTACTTC	CASSRGGTGTSYEQYF
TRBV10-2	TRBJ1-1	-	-	TGCGCCAGGCGAGACTCGCAGGGGATGAACACTGAAGCTTTCTTT	CARRDSQGMNTEAFF
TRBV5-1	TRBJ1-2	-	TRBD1	TGCGCCAGCGGCTTGGGGGGGACAGGAGACGGCTATGGCTACACCTTC	CASGLGGTGDGYGYTF
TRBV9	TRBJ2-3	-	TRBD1	TGTGCCAGCAGCCCTGGACAGGGGCCAGGCGCAGATACGCAGTATTTT	CASSPGQGPGADTQYF
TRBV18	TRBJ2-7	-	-	TGTGCCAGCTCCCGGGGTTGGGGCTCCTACGAGCAGTACTTC	CASSRGWGSYEQYF
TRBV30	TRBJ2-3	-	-	TGTGCCTGGAGTCCCAAGGGGGGGGGTAGCACAGATACGCAGTATTTT	CAWSPKGGGSTDTQYF
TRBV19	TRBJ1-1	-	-	TGTGCCAGTATCCCTGGGAGGGGGATCCTGAACACTGAAGCTTTCTTT	CASIPGRGILNTEAFF
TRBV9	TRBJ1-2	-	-	TGTGCCAGCAGCGTCCGACAGGATGGTGGCTACACCTTC	CASSVRQDGGYTF
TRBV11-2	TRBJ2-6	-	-	TGTGCCAGCAGGCCGGCCAGCGGGTCGGCTGGGGCCAACGTCCTGACTTTC	CASRPASGSAGANVLTF
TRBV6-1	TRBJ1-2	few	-	TGTGCCAGCACCCAGGGCAGGGGCTACACCTTC	CASTQGRGYTF
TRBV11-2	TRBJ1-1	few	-	TGTGCCAGCAGCTTAGTCTCCCACACTGAAGCTTTCTTT	CASSLVSHTEAFF
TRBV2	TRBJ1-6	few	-	TGTGCCAGCGGCCCCGGGGGGCGGAATTCACCCCTCCACTTT	CASGPGGRNSPLHF
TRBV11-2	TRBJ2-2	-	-	TGTGCCAGCAGTTTCACCCAGGGTGGAAACACCGGGGAGCTGTTTTTT	CASSFTQGGNTGELFF
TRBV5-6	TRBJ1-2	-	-	TGTGCCAGCAGCCTAGTCCGCTCGGTATACTATGGCTACACCTTC	CASSLVRSVYYGYTF
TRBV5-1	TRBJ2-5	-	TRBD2	TGCGCCAGCAGCCCGGGGGGATATGGGACCCAGTACTTC	CASSPGGYGTQYF
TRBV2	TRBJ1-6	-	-	TGTGCCACCACCGGTGGGAGCTCCTATAATTCACCCCTCCACTTT	CATTGGSSYNSPLHF
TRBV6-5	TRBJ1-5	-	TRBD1	TGTGCCAGCAGTCAAACAGGGGGCGCTTATCAGCCCCAGCATTTT	CASSQTGGAYQPQHF
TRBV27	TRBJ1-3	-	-	TGTGCCAGCCAAGACAGGAGCTCTGGAAACACCATATATTTT	CASQDRSSGNTIYF